This T cell receptor beta chain derives from a study of human T cells and chemical hapten exposure. Broader study findings: Alopecia affected the donors, so their immune response may differ from healthy people's.

Regarding this clonotype: The antigen is unknown.

V lost 7 bases and J lost 3; bases outside the gene matches: 11. The length of the CDR3 is 17 residues. Germline V lookup: CDR1 SEHNR, CDR2 FQNEAQ (reference sequence). Each CDR3 protein is one row after TCRdb ran MiXCR on the RACE reads. The data contain roughly 360,000 distinct CDR3 sequences, around 5% of them singletons. The time point was: patch test 1, 2 weeks after DPC sensitization. Treatment indicated: therapeutic diphenylcyclopropenone sensitization with weekly scalp DPC. Staff drew blood before applying each patch test. This sequence originates from a woman between 50 and 59 years old with alopecia areata. Some clones in this sample may be carry-over from other donors' samples. The chain couples TRBV7-9 to TRBJ2-2, with 10 positions matching TRBD1. Specimen: whole blood, collected in connection with sensitization to the hapten diphenylcyclopropenone (DPC). In nucleotides, the CDR3 is TGTGCCAGCATCCTAAAAAGACAGGGGGCAGACACCGGGGAGCTGTTTTTT. Translated, it gives CASILKRQGADTGELFF.